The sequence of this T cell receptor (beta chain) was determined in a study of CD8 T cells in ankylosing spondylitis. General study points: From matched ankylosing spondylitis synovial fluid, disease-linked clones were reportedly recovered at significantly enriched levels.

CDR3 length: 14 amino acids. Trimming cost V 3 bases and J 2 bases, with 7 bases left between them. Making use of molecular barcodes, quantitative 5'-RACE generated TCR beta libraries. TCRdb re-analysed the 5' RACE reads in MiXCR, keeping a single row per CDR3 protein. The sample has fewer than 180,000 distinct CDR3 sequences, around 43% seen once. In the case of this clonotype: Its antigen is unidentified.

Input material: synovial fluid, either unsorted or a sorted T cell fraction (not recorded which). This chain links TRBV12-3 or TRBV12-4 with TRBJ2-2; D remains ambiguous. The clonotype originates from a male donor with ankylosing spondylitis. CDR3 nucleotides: TGTGCCAGCAGTTTGGGCATTAACACCGGGGAGCTGTTTTTT. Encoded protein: CASSLGINTGELFF.